Reported below is one T cell receptor beta chain. Its specificity is unknown. This sample was included in a study of T cell repertoires in cytomegalovirus infection. Study details: Indications came from public TCR beta signatures; they pointed to CMV infection and to a matching HLA type. Study-level results: CMV carriers having the relevant HLA were flagged by cumulative public TCR beta family frequency. Within the response measured ex vivo, HLA-C-restricted CMV-specific TCR beta clonotypes were dominant.

This CDR3 is built from 15 residues. Germline CDR1 is MDHEN and CDR2 is SYDVKM. The V end was cut by 5 bases, the J end by 2 bases, with 12 bases between. TCRdb processed the reads anew with MiXCR; each CDR3 protein has one entry. The sample contains around 170,000 distinct CDR3 sequences, roughly 17% of which appear only once. Specimen: CD8+ T cells from PBMCs. The TCR sequence derives from a human donor in good health (CMV status not recorded). Some clones in this sample may be carry-over from other donors' samples. The chain recombines TRBV28 with TRBJ2-2; no clear D gene. The CDR3 reads CASSAGSLNTGELFF. DNA of the CDR3: TGTGCCAGCAGTGCAGGAAGCCTAAACACCGGGGAGCTGTTTTTT.